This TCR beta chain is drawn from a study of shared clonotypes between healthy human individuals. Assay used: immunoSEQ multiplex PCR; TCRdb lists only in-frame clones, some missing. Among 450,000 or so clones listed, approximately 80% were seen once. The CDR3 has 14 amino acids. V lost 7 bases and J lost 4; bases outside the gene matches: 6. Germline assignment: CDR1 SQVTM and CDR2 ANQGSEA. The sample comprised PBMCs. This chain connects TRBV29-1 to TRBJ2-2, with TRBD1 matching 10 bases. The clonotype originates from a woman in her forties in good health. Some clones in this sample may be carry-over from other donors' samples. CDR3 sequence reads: CSARQGARTGELFF. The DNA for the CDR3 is TGCAGCGCCCGACAGGGGGCGCGCACCGGGGAGCTGTTTTTT.